What follows are 20 T cell receptor beta chains derived from one specimen sequenced in a study of cytomegalovirus exposure and HLA in healthy donors. Vbeta (60) and Jbeta (13) primers were used in the PCR. Clones were sequenced by immunoSEQ multiplex PCR, and TCRdb holds only the in-frame ones, with some missing. Recorded here are about 46,000 clones; the top ten clones represent under 1.3%. Sample: PBMCs. The origin of the receptors is a woman in her forties in good health and CMV-seronegative.

This chain uses TRBV4-1 with TRBJ1-5; D is unresolved. The CDR3 is made up of 15 amino acids. Deletions cut 1 base from V and 8 bases from J, with 15 bases between. Germline CDR1 reads MGHRA; CDR2 reads YSYEKL. CDR3 sequence (DNA): TGCGCCAGCAGCCAAGTCACAGATCATATCAAGCCCCAGCATTTT. This translates into CASSQVTDHIKPQHF.

V is TRBV4-3 and J is TRBJ2-1, with 9 bases identical to TRBD2. The CDR3 covers 18 residues. Germline CDR1 and CDR2: LGHNA and YSLEER. The V segment lost 4 bases and the J segment 0 bases; nucleotides outside the gene matches: 10. CDR3 sequence reads: CASSLGLAGLSSYNEQFF. The CDR3 region has the DNA TGCGCCAGCAGCCTCGGGCTAGCGGGGCTCAGCTCCTACAATGAGCAGTTCTTC.

V gene TRBV30 combines with J gene TRBJ1-2; tentative D call: TRBD1 (6 bases). The V gene's germline CDR1 is GTSNPN and CDR2 SVGIG (reference sequence). Trimming shortened V by 3 bases and J by 4 bases, and 15 bases separated the two germline ends. The CDR3 runs 14 residues. This CDR3 is CAWSTQGLSYGYTF. The CDR3 DNA follows: TGTGCCTGGAGCACACAGGGTTTGAGCTATGGCTACACCTTC. The whole variable domain, filled in from reference TRBV30 and TRBJ1-2, reads SQTIHQWPATLVQPVGSPLSLECTVEGTSNPNLYWYRQAAGRGLQLLFYSVGIGQISSEVPQNLSASRPQDRQFILSSKKLLLSDSGFYLCAWSTQGLSYGYTFGSGTRLTVV.

The J gene is TRBJ2-7, the V gene TRBV5-8, with TRBD2 identical over 14 bases. The J segment lost 7 bases and the V segment lost 4 bases, leaving 13 bases of the junction unmatched. The length of the CDR3 is 17 residues. Germline V gene lookup returns CDR1 SGHTS and CDR2 YDEGEE. CDR3: CASSPGGTSGRGREQYF. Here the CDR3 DNA reads TGTGCCAGCAGCCCGGGAGGGACTAGCGGGAGAGGGCGAGAGCAGTACTTC.

This sequence joins TRBV4-3 and TRBJ1-2; 11 bases are shared with TRBD1. This CDR3 comprises 16 residues. V dropped 0 bases and J dropped 8; count of bases not matched to a gene: 8. The germline CDR1 and CDR2 sequences are LGHNA and YSLEER. The CDR3 bases are TGCGCCAGCAGCCAAGATGTGGGACAGGGGGTATGGGGCTACACCTTC. Encoded protein: CASSQDVGQGVWGYTF.

The gene calls are TRBV28 and TRBJ2-1, with 12 bases that match TRBD2. This CDR3 is 18 amino acids long. Germline loops: CDR1 MDHEN, CDR2 SYDVKM. V lost 3 bases, J lost 4 bases, and 10 bases stayed unmatched. This CDR3 reads CASSFSASGRGGYNEQFF. The CDR3, as DNA: TGTGCCAGCAGTTTCTCCGCTAGCGGGAGGGGGGGATACAATGAGCAGTTCTTC.

The genes are TRBV7-9 and TRBJ1-1, with D perhaps TRBD1 (5 bases). CDR1 is SEHNR and CDR2 is FQNEAQ in the germline V gene (reference sequence). The V gene lost 2 bases and the J gene lost 4 bases, with 14 bases spanning the gap. The CDR3 spans 15 residues. CDR3 bases: TGTGCCAGCAGCTTAAGTAGGGGCAGAGGCACTGAAGCTTTCTTT. Translated: CASSLSRGRGTEAFF.

The chain uses TRBV4-2 and TRBJ1-2, with unresolved D. The germline gives CDR1 LGHNA, CDR2 YNFKEQ. V lost 0 bases and J lost 3, with 8 bases in between. The CDR3 spans 14 residues. CDR3 sequence (DNA): TGTGCCAGCAGCCAAGATGAGGGATACTATGGCTACACCTTC. This translates into CASSQDEGYYGYTF.

This rearrangement joins TRBV20-1 to TRBJ1-2, with D possibly matching TRBD1 (6 bases). V lost 5 bases, J lost 7 bases, and 11 bases lay in between. This CDR3 is built from 11 residues. Germline V CDR1 and CDR2: DFQATT, SNEGSKA (reference sequence). The CDR3 nucleotides read TGCAGTGCTTCAGGGGTAGGTGGCTACACCTTC. The encoded protein is CSASGVGGYTF.

The J gene is TRBJ1-1, the V gene TRBV4-1; no definite D call. The CDR3 is 15 residues long. The germline V and J ends were trimmed by 0 bases and 0 bases, with 8 bases remaining between them. From germline, CDR1 is MGHRA and CDR2 YSYEKL. The CDR3 region has the DNA TGCGCCAGCAGCCAAGACAGGATCTTGAACACTGAAGCTTTCTTT. This gives the protein CASSQDRILNTEAFF.

The chain joins TRBV9 to TRBJ2-7, with TRBD2 matching over 7 bases. The CDR3 has 15 amino acids. V was pared by 4 bases and J by 2 bases, with 9 bases of the junction left unmatched. Germline V gene data show CDR1 as SGDLS and CDR2 as YYNGEE. The CDR3 bases are TGTGCCAGCAGCCCCACCGGGACTACCCCCTACGAGCAGTACTTC. Encoded protein: CASSPTGTTPYEQYF.

The rearrangement links TRBV4-2 to TRBJ1-4; 7 bases agree with TRBD1. The CDR3 extends over 15 amino acids. The J segment lost 4 bases and the V segment lost 0 bases, leaving 2 bases of the junction unmatched. From germline, CDR1 is LGHNA and CDR2 YNFKEQ. The DNA of the CDR3 is TGTGCCAGCAGCCAAGATAGACAGGGTAATGAAAAACTGTTTTTT. Amino acids: CASSQDRQGNEKLFF.

The V and J genes are TRBV6-1 and TRBJ2-7; a weak D match, TRBD1 (6 bases). Germline V lookup: CDR1 MNHNS, CDR2 SASEGT. V shed 4 bases and J shed 3 bases, with 16 bases lying between them. This CDR3 spans 15 amino acids. CDR3 in amino acids: CASSAVGQTDYEQYF. The CDR3 coding sequence is TGTGCCAGCAGTGCGGTGGGACAAACTGACTACGAGCAGTACTTC.

In regard to this clone: Compared with germline, one end of the junction differs, possibly owing to a read error. The V call is TRBV11-3, the J call TRBJ2-7; D may be TRBD2 (5 bases). The CDR3 has 16 amino acids. Germline CDR1 reads SGHNT; CDR2 reads YENEEA. The CDR3 DNA is TGTGCCAGCAGCTTCCCTAGCCGGACGAAATGTTACGAGCAGTACTTT. Translation gives CASSFPSRTKCYEQYF.

The rearrangement links TRBV2 to TRBJ1-2; 11 bases are a match to TRBD1. The CDR3 is made up of 17 amino acids. Germline assignment: CDR1 SNHLY and CDR2 FYNNEI. After removal of 3 bases from V and 3 bases from J, the junction contained 9 bases not matched to a gene. The CDR3 region is CASSETAGTGGYYGYTF. The CDR3 nucleotides are TGTGCCAGCAGTGAGACTGCTGGGACAGGGGGGTACTATGGCTACACCTTC. Looking up the rest from reference TRBV2 and TRBJ1-2 gives the full variable domain: EPEVTQTPSHQVTQMGQEVILRCVPISNHLYFYWYRQILGQKVEFLVSFYNNEISEKSEIFDDQFSVERPDGSNFTLKIRSTKLEDSAMYFCASSETAGTGGYYGYTFGSGTRLTVV.

The gene calls are TRBV19 and TRBJ2-3; perhaps TRBD1 as D (6 bases). The CDR3 contains 13 residues. Trimming removed 3 bases from V and 7 bases from J, with 11 bases in between. Germline V gives CDR1 LNHDA, CDR2 SQIVND (reference sequence). Written as DNA, the CDR3 is TGTGCCAGTAGTATTCAGGGGTGGAATACGCAGTATTTT. This encodes CASSIQGWNTQYF.

J is TRBJ1-3 and V is TRBV15, with D possibly being TRBD1 (6 bases). The germline CDR1 and CDR2 sequences are LNHNV and YYDKDF (reference sequence). This CDR3 contains 15 residues. Trimming left V 3 bases short and J 0 bases short, with 9 bases between. The CDR3 DNA sequence: TGTGCCACCAGCAGCGACAGGTTCTCTGGAAACACCATATATTTT. Translated: CATSSDRFSGNTIYF.

V usage is TRBV18 and J usage is TRBJ1-1; 9 bases fit TRBD1. This CDR3 is 13 amino acids long. Germline V CDR1 and CDR2: KGHSH, LQKENI. Trimming took 1 base from V and 7 from J; bases not matched to a gene: 1. The CDR3 protein is CASSPLDRGEAFF. DNA for the CDR3: TGTGCCAGCTCACCACTGGACAGGGGTGAAGCTTTCTTT.

The rearrangement uses TRBV4-3 and TRBJ1-2; TRBD1 might be the D (5 bases). The CDR3 length is 14 residues. The germline V gene has CDR1 LGHNA and CDR2 YSLEER. The V end lost 1 base, the J end lost 5 bases, and 11 bases lay between the germline ends. The CDR3 region is CASSQGRGGYGYTF. CDR3 bases: TGCGCCAGCAGCCAAGGACGCGGGGGATATGGCTACACCTTC.

The chain joins TRBV5-1 to TRBJ2-7, with 10 bases aligning to TRBD2. V lost 1 base and J lost 5; bases outside the gene matches: 3. CDR1 and CDR2 from the germline V gene are SGHRS and YFSETQ. The CDR3 contains 14 residues. The CDR3 DNA reads TGCGCCAGCAGCTTGACTAGCGGGAATCACGAGCAGTACTTC. Translated, it gives CASSLTSGNHEQYF.